This TCR beta chain was captured in a study of CD8+ T cells in alopecia areata. This CDR3 comprises 12 residues. Trimming left V 3 bases short and J 4 bases short, with 6 bases between. In germline, CDR1 is SGHTA, CDR2 FQGNSA. This clone was detected only a few times. RNA extraction was followed by reverse transcription into cDNA, which acted as the sequencing template. Libraries were prepared by immunoSEQ multiplex PCR; TCRdb keeps only in-frame clonotypes and omits some of them. The table records roughly 60,000 clones, 44% of them present only once. Alopecia areata patients provided lesional scalp punch biopsies and peripheral blood, both collected for the study.

The chain links TRBV7-2 to TRBJ1-2; tentative D call: TRBD1 (5 bases). Sequencing was performed on NKG2D-low CD8+ T cells sorted from blood. The TCR originated in a human donor with alopecia areata. CDR3 nucleotides: TGTGCCAGCAGCTTCGGGGGCTATGGCTACACCTTC. It translates to CASSFGGYGYTF. The full variable domain, with the rest looked up from reference TRBV7-2 and TRBJ1-2, is GAGVSQSPSNKVTEKGKDVELRCDPISGHTALYWYRQSLGQGLEFLIYFQGNSAPDKSGLPSDRFSAERTGGSVSTLTIQRTQQEDSAVYLCASSFGGYGYTFGSGTRLTVV.